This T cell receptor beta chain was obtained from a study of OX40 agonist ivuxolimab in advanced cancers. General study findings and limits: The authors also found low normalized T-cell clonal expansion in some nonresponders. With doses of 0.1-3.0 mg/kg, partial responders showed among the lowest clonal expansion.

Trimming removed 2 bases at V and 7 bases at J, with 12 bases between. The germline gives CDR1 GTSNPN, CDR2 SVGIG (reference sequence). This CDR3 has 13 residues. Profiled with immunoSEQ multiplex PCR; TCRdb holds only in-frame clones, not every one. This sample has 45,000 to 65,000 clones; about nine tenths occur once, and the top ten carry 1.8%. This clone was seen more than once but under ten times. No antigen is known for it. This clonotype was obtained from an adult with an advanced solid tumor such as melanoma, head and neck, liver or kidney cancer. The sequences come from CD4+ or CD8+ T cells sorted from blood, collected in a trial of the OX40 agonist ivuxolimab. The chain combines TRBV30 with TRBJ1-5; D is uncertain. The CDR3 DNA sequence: TGTGCCTGGAGTATCAAGGCTGGGCAGCCCCAGCATTTT. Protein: CAWSIKAGQPQHF.